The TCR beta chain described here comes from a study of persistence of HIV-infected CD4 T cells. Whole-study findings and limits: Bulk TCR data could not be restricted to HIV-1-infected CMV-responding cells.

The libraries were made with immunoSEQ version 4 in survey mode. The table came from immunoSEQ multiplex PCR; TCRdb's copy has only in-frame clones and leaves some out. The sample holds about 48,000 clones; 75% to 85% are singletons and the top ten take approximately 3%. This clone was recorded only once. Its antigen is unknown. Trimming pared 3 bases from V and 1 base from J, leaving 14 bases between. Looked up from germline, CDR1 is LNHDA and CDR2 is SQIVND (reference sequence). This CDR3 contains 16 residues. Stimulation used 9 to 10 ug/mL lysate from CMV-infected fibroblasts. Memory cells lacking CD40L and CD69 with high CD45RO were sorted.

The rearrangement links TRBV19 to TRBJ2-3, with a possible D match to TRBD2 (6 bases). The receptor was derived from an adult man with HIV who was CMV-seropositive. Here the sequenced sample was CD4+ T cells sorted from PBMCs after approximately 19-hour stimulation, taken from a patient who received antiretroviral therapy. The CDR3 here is CASSIPSGVGTDTQYF. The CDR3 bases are TGTGCCAGTAGTATCCCTTCGGGGGTCGGCACAGATACGCAGTATTTT.